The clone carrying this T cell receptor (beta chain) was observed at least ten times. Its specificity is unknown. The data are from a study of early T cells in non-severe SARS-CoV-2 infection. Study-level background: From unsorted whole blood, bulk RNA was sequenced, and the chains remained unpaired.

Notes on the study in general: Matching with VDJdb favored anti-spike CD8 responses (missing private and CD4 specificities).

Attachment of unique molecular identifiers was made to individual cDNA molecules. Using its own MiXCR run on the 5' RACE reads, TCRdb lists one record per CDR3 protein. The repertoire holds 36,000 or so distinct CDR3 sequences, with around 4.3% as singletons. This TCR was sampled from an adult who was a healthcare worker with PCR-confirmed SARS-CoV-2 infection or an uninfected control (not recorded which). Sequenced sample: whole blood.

The CDR3 nucleotides are TGTGCCAGCAGGCCCTACCGGGACTCCCACACAGATACGCAGTATTTT. It encodes CASRPYRDSHTDTQYF. The J gene is TRBJ2-3, the V gene TRBV5-6; perhaps TRBD2 as D (6 bases). The germline V gene has CDR1 SGHDT and CDR2 YYEEEE. Trimming cost V 5 bases and J 2 bases, with 18 bases left between them. The CDR3 spans 16 residues.